This entry features one T cell receptor beta chain sequence. The data were produced by immunoSEQ multiplex PCR, yet TCRdb's version contains in-frame clones alone and is incomplete. The sample contains 150,000 to 200,000 clones, approximately 86% of which appear only once. Trimming shortened V by 0 bases and J by 0 bases, and 9 bases separated the two germline ends. This CDR3 has 16 amino acids. In germline, CDR1 is SGHRS, CDR2 YFSETQ. The entry originates in a study of blood T cell repertoires in COVID-19. The chain employs TRBV5-1 and TRBJ2-2; no clear D. The sample was peripheral blood. The clonotype comes from a woman of 80 years or more in a cohort sampled during active or convalescent COVID-19. The CDR3 nucleotides read TGCGCCAGCAGCTTGGACGGCGGAGCGAACACCGGGGAGCTGTTTTTT. Its protein product is CASSLDGGANTGELFF. Looking up the rest from reference TRBV5-1 and TRBJ2-2 gives the full variable domain: KAGVTQTPRYLIKTRGQQVTLSCSPISGHRSVSWYQQTPGQGLQFLFEYFSETQRNKGNFPGRFSGRQFSNSRSEMNVSTLELGDSALYLCASSLDGGANTGELFFGEGSRLTVL.